Below, 4 T cell receptor beta chains from the same sample are listed, as sequenced in a study of T cells in Graves' hyperthyroidism and ophthalmopathy. Researchers amplified the TCR beta CDR3 regions from RNA transcripts. Using the HTBI primer set, a first-round RT-PCR was run on the TCR CDR3. Using its own MiXCR run on the multiplex PCR reads, TCRdb lists one record per CDR3 protein. The repertoire holds hundreds of thousands of distinct CDR3 sequences, with 12% to 15% as singletons. Sequenced sample: blood. The receptors stem from a woman aged 18-29 years with Graves' hyperthyroidism.

This clonotype was counted between two and nine times. This may be a read error, as it is one base from a much larger clone. V gene TRBV28 combines with J gene TRBJ1-1; D is unresolved. This CDR3 has 11 residues. V lost 6 bases to trimming and J lost 4 bases, with 6 bases between them. Germline loops: CDR1 MDHEN, CDR2 SYDVKM. CDR3 coding DNA: TGTGCCAGCAGGCATAGCACTGAAGCTTTCTTT. This codes for CASRHSTEAFF.

This clonotype was counted between two and nine times. J is TRBJ1-6 and V is TRBV27; D possibly corresponds to TRBD1 (6 bases). CDR1 and CDR2 from the germline V gene are MNHEY and SMNVEV (reference sequence). The CDR3 has 13 amino acids. Trimming removed 6 bases at V and 5 bases at J, with 8 bases between. CDR3 sequence: CASRDSNNSPLHF. The CDR3 coding sequence is TGTGCCAGCAGGGACAGTAATAATTCACCCCTCCACTTT.

The J gene is TRBJ2-1, the V gene TRBV29-1; D tentatively reads TRBD1 or TRBD2 (6 bases each). The CDR3 is made up of 12 amino acids. Trimming took 7 bases from V and 8 from J, leaving 15 bases between them. Germline assignment: CDR1 SQVTM and CDR2 ANQGSEA. CDR3: CSAGLGGYEQFF. CDR3 nucleotides: TGCAGCGCCGGGTTGGGGGGCTATGAGCAGTTCTTC.

This clonotype has a count of ten or more. The V and J genes are TRBV6-1 and TRBJ1-5; D is ambiguous. The ends were cut back, 6 bases at V and 0 bases at J, with 9 bases in the middle. This CDR3 comprises 14 residues. Germline V CDR1 and CDR2: MNHNS, SASEGT. CDR3 sequence (DNA): TGTGCCAGCAGAACAGCTCATAGCAATCAGCCCCAGCATTTT. Translation: CASRTAHSNQPQHF.